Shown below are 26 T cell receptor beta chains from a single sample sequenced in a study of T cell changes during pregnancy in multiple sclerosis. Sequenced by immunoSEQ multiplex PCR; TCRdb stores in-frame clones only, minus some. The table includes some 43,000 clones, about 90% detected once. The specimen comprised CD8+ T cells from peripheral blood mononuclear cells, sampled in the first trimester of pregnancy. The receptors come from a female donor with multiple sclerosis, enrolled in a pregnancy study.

CDR3 region: CASSFRAGGTEAFF. The CDR3 region has the DNA TGTGCCAGCAGTTTTAGGGCAGGGGGGACTGAAGCTTTCTTT. The chain is built from TRBV28 and TRBJ1-1, with 7 nucleotides matching TRBD1. The V and J ends lost 3 bases and 5 bases, in that order; junction bases with no gene match: 6. CDR1 and CDR2 (germline): MDHEN, SYDVKM. The CDR3 extends over 14 amino acids.

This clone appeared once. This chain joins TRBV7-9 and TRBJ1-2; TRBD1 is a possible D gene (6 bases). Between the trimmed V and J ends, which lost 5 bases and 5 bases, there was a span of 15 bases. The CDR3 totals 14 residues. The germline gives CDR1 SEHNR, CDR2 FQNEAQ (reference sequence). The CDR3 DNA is TGTGCCAGCAGCCCCTCGATGACAGGATATGGCTACACCTTC. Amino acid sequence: CASSPSMTGYGYTF.

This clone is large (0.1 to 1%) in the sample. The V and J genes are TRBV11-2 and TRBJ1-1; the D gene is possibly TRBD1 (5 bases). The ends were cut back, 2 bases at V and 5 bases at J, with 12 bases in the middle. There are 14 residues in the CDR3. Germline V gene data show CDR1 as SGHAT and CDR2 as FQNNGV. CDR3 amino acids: CASSLLGLETEAFF. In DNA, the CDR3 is TGTGCCAGCAGCTTATTGGGGCTGGAGACTGAAGCTTTCTTT.

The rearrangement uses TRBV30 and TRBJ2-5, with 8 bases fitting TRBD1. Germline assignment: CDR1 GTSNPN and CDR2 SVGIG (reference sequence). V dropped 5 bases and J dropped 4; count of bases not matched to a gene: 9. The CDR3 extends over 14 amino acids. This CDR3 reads CAWEQGAAGETQYF. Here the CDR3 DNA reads TGTGCCTGGGAGCAGGGGGCGGCTGGAGAGACCCAGTACTTC.

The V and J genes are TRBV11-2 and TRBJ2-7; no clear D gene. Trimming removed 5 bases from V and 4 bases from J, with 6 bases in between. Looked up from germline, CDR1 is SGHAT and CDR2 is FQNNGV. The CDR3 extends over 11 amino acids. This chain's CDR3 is CASSLLYEQYF. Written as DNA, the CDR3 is TGTGCCAGCAGCCTACTATACGAGCAGTACTTC.

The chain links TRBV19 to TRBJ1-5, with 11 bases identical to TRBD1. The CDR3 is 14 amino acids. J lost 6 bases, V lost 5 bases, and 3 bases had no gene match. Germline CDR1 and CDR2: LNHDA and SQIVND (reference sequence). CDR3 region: CASSSGQGVQPQHF. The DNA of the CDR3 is TGTGCCAGTAGTTCGGGACAGGGGGTTCAGCCCCAGCATTTT.

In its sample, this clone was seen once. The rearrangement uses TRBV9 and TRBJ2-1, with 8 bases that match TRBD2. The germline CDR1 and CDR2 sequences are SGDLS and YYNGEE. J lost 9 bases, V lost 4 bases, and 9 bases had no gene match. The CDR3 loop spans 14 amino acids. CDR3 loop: CASSLGTGTSEQFF. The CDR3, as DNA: TGTGCCAGCAGCTTGGGAACAGGGACTAGTGAGCAGTTCTTC.

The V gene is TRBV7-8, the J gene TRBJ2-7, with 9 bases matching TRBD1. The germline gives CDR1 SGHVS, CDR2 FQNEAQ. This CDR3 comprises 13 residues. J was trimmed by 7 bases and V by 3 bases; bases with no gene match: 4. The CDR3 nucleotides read TGTGCCAGCAGCTTGGGGACAGGGTGGGAGCAGTACTTC. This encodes CASSLGTGWEQYF.

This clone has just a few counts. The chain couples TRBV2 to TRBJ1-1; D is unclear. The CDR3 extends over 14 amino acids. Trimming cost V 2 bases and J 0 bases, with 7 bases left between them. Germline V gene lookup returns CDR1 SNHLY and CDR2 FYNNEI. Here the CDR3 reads CASSENILNTEAFF. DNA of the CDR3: TGTGCCAGCAGTGAAAACATTCTGAACACTGAAGCTTTCTTT.

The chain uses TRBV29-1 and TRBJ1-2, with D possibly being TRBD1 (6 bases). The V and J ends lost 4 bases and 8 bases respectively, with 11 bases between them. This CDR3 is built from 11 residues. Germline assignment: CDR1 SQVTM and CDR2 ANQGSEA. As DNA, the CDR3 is TGCAGCGTTGTTTCGGGGGGCGGCTACACCTTC. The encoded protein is CSVVSGGGYTF.

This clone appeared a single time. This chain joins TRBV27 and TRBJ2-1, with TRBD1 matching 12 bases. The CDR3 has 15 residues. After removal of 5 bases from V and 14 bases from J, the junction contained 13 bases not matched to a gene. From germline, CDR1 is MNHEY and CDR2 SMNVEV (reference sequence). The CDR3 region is CASSTLLGQGAAEFF. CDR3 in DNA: TGTGCCAGCAGTACACTCCTGGGACAGGGGGCGGCGGAGTTCTTC.

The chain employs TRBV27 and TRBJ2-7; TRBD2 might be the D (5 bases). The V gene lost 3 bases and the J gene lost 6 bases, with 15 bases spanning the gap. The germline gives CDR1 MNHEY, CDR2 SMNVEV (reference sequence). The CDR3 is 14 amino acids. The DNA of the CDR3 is TGTGCCAGCAGTTTCACCTCTACTCGGGGCGAGCAGTACTTC. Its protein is CASSFTSTRGEQYF.

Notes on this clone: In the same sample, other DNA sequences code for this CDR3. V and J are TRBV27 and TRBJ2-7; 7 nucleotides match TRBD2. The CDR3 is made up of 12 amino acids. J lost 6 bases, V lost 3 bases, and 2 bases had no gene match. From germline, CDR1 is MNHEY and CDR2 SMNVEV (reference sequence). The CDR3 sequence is CASSFTGGEQYF. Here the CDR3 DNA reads TGTGCCAGCAGTTTTACGGGGGGCGAGCAGTACTTC.

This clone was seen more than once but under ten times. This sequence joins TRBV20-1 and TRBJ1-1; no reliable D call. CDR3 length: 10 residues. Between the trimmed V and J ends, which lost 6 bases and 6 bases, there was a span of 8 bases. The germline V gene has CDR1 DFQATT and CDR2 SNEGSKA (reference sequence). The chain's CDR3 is CSARWAEAFF. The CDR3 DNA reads TGCAGTGCCAGGTGGGCTGAAGCTTTCTTT.

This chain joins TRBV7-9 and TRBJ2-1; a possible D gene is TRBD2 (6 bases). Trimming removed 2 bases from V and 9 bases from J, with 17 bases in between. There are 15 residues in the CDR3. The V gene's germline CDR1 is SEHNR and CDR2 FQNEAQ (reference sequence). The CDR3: CASSLSRLEGGEQFF. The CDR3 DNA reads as TGTGCCAGCAGCTTATCTCGCCTAGAGGGAGGTGAGCAGTTCTTC.

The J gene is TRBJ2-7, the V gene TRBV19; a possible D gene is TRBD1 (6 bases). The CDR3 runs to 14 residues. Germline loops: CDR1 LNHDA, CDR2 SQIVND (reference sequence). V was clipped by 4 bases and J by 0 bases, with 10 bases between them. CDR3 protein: CASSTGHSSYEQYF. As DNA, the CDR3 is TGTGCCAGTAGTACGGGACACAGCTCCTACGAGCAGTACTTC.

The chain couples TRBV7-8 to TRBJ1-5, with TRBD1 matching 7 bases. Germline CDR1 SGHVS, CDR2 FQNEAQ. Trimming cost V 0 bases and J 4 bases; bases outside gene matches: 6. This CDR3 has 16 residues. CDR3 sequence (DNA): TGTGCCAGCAGCTTAGCAGATGAGGGACAGAATCAGCCCCAGCATTTT. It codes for CASSLADEGQNQPQHF.

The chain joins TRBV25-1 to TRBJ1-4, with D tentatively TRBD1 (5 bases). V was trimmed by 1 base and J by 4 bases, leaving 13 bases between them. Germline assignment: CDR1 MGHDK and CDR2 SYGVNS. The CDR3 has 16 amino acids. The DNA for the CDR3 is TGTGCCAGCAGTGAATTCCTCGGGGGGGATAATGAAAAACTGTTTTTT. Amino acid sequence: CASSEFLGGDNEKLFF.

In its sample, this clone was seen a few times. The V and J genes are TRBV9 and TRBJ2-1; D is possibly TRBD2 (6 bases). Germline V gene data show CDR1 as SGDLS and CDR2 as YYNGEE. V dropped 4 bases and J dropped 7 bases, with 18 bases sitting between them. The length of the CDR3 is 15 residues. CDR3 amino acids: CASSLSVAGPNEQFF. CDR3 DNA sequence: TGTGCCAGCAGCCTTAGTGTGGCGGGGCCGAATGAGCAGTTCTTC. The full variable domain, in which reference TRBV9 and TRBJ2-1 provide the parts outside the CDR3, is DSGVTQTPKHLITATGQRVTLRCSPRSGDLSVYWYQQSLDQGLQFLIQYYNGEERAKGNILERFSAQQFPDLHSELNLSSLELGDSALYFCASSLSVAGPNEQFFGPGTRLTVL.

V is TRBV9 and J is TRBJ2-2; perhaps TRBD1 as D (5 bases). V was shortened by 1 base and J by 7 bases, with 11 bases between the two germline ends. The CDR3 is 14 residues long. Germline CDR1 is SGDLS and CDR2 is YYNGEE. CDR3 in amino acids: CASSVSTAIGELFF. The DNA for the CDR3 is TGTGCCAGCAGCGTATCGACAGCCATCGGGGAGCTGTTTTTT.

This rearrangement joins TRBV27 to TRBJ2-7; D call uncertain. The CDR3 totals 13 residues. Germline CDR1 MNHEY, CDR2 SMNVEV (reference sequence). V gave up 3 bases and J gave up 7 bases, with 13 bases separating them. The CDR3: CASSFLPLGEQYF. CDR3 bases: TGTGCCAGCAGTTTCCTGCCTCTCGGGGAGCAGTACTTC.

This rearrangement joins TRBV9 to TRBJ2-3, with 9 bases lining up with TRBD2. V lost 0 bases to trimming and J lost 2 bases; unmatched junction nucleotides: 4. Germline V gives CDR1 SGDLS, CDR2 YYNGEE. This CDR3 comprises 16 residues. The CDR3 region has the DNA TGTGCCAGCAGCGTAGACTCTAGCGGGATCACAGATACGCAGTATTTT. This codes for CASSVDSSGITDTQYF.

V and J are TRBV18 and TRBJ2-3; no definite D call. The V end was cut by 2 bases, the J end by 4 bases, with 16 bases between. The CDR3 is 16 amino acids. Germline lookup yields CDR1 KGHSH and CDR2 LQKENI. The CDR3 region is CASSPVRTAGADTQYF. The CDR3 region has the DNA TGTGCCAGCTCACCAGTCCGTACAGCCGGCGCAGATACGCAGTATTTT.

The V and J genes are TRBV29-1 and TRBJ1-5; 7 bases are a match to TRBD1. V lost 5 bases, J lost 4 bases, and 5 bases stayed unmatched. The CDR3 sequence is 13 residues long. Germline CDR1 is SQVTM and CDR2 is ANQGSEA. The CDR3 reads CSVPGQFNQPQHF. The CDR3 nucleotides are TGCAGCGTTCCGGGACAGTTTAATCAGCCCCAGCATTTT.

In DNA, the CDR3 is TGTGCCAGCTCGACAGGGGCAGGGTACGAGCAGTACTTC. Protein: CASSTGAGYEQYF. This sequence joins TRBV27 and TRBJ2-7, with 8 bases aligning to TRBD1. With V trimmed by 8 bases and J by 4 bases, 7 bases remained unmatched. This CDR3 has 13 amino acids. Looked up from germline, CDR1 is MNHEY and CDR2 is SMNVEV (reference sequence).

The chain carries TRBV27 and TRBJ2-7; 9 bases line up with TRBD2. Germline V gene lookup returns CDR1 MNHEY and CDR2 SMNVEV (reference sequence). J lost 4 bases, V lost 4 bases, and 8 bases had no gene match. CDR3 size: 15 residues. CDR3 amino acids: CASSWASGILYEQYF. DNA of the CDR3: TGTGCCAGCAGTTGGGCTAGCGGGATTCTTTACGAGCAGTACTTC.